This T cell receptor (beta chain) appears in the sequencing data of a study of cytomegalovirus exposure and HLA in healthy donors. On this clone itself: Its antigen remains unknown.

V lost 0 bases to trimming and J lost 10 bases; unmatched junction nucleotides: 11. The CDR3 extends over 17 amino acids. Germline values: CDR1 SGHRS, CDR2 YFSETQ. Study results and limitations: HLA-A and HLA-B allele assignments for most subjects were reportedly predicted accurately using TCR beta sequences. Roughly even sequencing depth across donors was the assumption behind the presence/absence analyses. In a later analysis, TCR association rates varied by HLA locus: DRB1 most, HLA-C fewest.

Use of 60 Vbeta and 13 Jbeta primers characterized the PCR. Only in-frame clones appear in the TCRdb table, and some are missing; sequencing was by immunoSEQ multiplex PCR. This table holds some 200,000 clones. Sequencing was done on a sample of PBMCs. This chain links TRBV5-1 with TRBJ1-6; 9 bases line up with TRBD1. This TCR came from a boy younger than 18 in good health and CMV-seronegative. The CDR3 coding sequence is TGCGCCAGCAGCTTGGGCTTCTCGGACAGGGGAGACTCACCCCTCCACTTT. Amino acid sequence: CASSLGFSDRGDSPLHF.